The source of this T cell receptor (beta chain) is a study of regulatory T cells in long-lasting Graves disease. In the study overall: Persistent Graves' disease denoted over 5 years of antithyroid drugs plus positive TSH receptor antibodies. Points from the study as a whole: Sample size, which was small, may have reduced accuracy.

This sample's time point: persistent/refractory GD, antithyroid drugs over 5 years with positive TRAb. PBMC RNA was the source of the TCR library. Investigators report Graves' disease was diagnosed under American Thyroid Association guidelines. CDR3 length equals 13 residues. V dropped 3 bases and J dropped 4 bases, with 13 bases sitting between them. Germline CDR1 DFQATT, CDR2 SNEGSKA (reference sequence). Comment on this clonotype: Its matching antigen is unknown.

The TCR beta library used iRepertoire HTBI primers with Arm-PCR amplification of CDR3. One entry per CDR3 protein results from TCRdb running MiXCR on the multiplex PCR reads. The data show around 300,000 distinct CDR3 sequences, 20% to 25% seen once. The source was peripheral blood mononuclear cells (PBMCs), collected when the disease was refractory, from a patient treated with antithyroid drugs. The clonotype was recovered from a female donor with Graves disease. The chain carries TRBV20-1 and TRBJ2-7; D not certain. DNA of the CDR3: TGCAGTGCTAGTGGTGGCGAAGAGTACGAGCAGTACTTC. Protein sequence: CSASGGEEYEQYF.